Sequencing of this T cell receptor beta chain was carried out in a study of T cells in Graves' hyperthyroidism and ophthalmopathy. Amplification of TCR beta CDR3 regions used RNA as the template. First-round RT-PCR targeting the TCR CDR3 was performed with the HTBI primer set. TCRdb ran MiXCR on the multiplex PCR reads and lists one entry per CDR3 protein. The sample lists under 400,000 distinct CDR3 sequences, 15% to 20% occurring once. Overall study findings and caveats: Ophthalmopathy could be told apart from stable hyperthyroidism with a 13 V-J model.

Many counts were recorded for this clonotype. Its matching antigen is unknown. Those patients with uncontrolled infection, other autoimmune disease, pregnancy or lactation were excluded. This TCR derives from a woman in her 40s with Graves' ophthalmopathy. The source material was blood.

The CDR3: CASSQTSSEQYF. CDR3 DNA sequence: TGCGCCAGCAGCCAGACTAGCTCCGAGCAGTACTTC. The chain uses TRBV5-1 and TRBJ2-7; 7 bases are a match to TRBD2. The CDR3 covers 12 residues. Losses at the gene ends were 4 bases for V and 6 bases for J; bases not matched to a gene: 4. CDR1 is SGHRS, CDR2 YFSETQ, per germline.